This TCR beta chain was captured in a study of long-term antiretroviral therapy in people with HIV. This clone is deemed medium-sized (0.01 to 0.1%). Its specificity is not known. Investigators performed immunoSEQ version v3.0 at survey level. Using immunoSEQ multiplex PCR, the repertoire was profiled, and TCRdb retains in-frame clones only, with some absent. This sample has 13,000 to 15,000 clones, with about 82% found just once. Points from the study as a whole: Information on adherence to ART, viral resistance or therapy changes was unavailable. Pre-ART expanded TRB clones stayed dominant throughout, though often decreasing after ART. ART-treated samples gained diversity yet remained below transplant donor controls.

All participants with HIV were treated in the United States. V was pared by 5 bases and J by 0 bases, with 11 bases between. The CDR3 covers 15 residues. Germline CDR1 MNHEY, CDR2 SVGAGI. The origin of this receptor is a woman aged 40 to 50 with HIV. The genes are TRBV6-5 and TRBJ2-1, with a tentative D call TRBD1 (6 bases). The sequencing used unsorted PBMCs, collected 1.8 years before starting antiretroviral therapy. The CDR3 loop is CASSRGQSSYNEQFF. CDR3 DNA: TGTGCCAGCAGTCGGGGACAAAGCTCCTACAATGAGCAGTTCTTC.